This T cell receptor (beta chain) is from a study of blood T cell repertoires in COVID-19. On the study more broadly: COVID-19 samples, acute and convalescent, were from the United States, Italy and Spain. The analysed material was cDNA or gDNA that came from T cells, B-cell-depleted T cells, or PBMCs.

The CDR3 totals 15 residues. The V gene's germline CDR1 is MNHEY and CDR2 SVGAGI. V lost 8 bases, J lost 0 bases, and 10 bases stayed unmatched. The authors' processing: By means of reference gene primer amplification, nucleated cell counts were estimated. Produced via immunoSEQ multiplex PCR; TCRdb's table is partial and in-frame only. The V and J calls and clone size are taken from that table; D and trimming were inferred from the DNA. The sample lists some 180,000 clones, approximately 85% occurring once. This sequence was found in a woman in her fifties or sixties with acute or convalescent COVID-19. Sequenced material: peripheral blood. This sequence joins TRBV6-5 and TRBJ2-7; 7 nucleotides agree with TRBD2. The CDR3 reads CASGGGRAPSYEQYV. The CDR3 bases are TGTGCCAGCGGGGGGGGGAGGGCCCCCTCCTACGAGCAGTACGTC.